These 19 T cell receptor beta chains came from one sample sequenced in a study of blood T cell repertoires in COVID-19. TCRdb's table, derived via immunoSEQ multiplex PCR, lists solely in-frame clones and lacks some. The sample lists some 87,000 clones; around 80% were seen once. The source material was peripheral blood. These receptors were taken from a man aged 45 to 65 who had recovered from COVID-19.

The chain combines TRBV12-3 or TRBV12-4 with TRBJ2-5, with D uncertain. There are 13 residues in the CDR3. V shed 2 bases and J shed 5 bases, with 9 bases lying between them. CDR3 in amino acids: CASSLNRYETQYF. CDR3 in DNA: TGTGCCAGCAGTTTAAACCGGTATGAGACCCAGTACTTC.

This clone occurred once. This rearrangement joins TRBV27 to TRBJ1-1, with D unresolved. Germline V gives CDR1 MNHEY, CDR2 SMNVEV (reference sequence). This CDR3 is 13 amino acids long. Trimming took 3 bases from V and 7 from J, leaving 12 bases between them. The CDR3 protein is CASSFLTGSEAFF. DNA of the CDR3: TGTGCCAGCAGTTTCCTTACCGGTAGTGAAGCTTTCTTT.

The sample holds a few counts of this clone. The rearrangement joins TRBV6-5 to TRBJ2-1; 10 bases map to TRBD2. This CDR3 is built from 15 residues. Germline assignment: CDR1 MNHEY and CDR2 SVGAGI. V lost 4 bases, J lost 5 bases, and 5 bases stayed unmatched. The CDR3 nucleotides are TGTGCCAGCAGTTTCAGCGGGGGGGCAAACAATGAGCAGTTCTTC. As protein: CASSFSGGANNEQFF.

V usage is TRBV7-2 and J usage is TRBJ2-3; no firm D call. The V end was cut by 1 base, the J end by 1 base, with 9 bases between. Germline V gives CDR1 SGHTA, CDR2 FQGNSA. CDR3 length: 15 residues. This chain's CDR3 is CASSLGTYRTDTQYF. CDR3 nucleotide sequence: TGTGCCAGCAGCTTAGGAACCTACCGCACAGATACGCAGTATTTT.

This rearrangement joins TRBV10-2 to TRBJ1-1, with D tentatively TRBD1 (5 bases). Germline CDR1 and CDR2: WSHSY and SAAADI. Trimming took 4 bases from V and 0 from J, leaving 9 bases between them. This CDR3 has 14 residues. DNA for the CDR3: TGCGCCAGCAGTGTTCCAGGGATGAACACTGAAGCTTTCTTT. This translates into CASSVPGMNTEAFF.

The table lists this clone with a few counts. The CDR3 nucleotides are TGTGCCAGCAGCTTCGTTCTGAACACTGAAGCTTTCTTT. It specifies CASSFVLNTEAFF. The genes are TRBV7-8 and TRBJ1-1; no clear D gene. Per the germline V gene, CDR1 is SGHVS and CDR2 is FQNEAQ. The germline V and J ends were trimmed by 3 bases and 0 bases, with 5 bases remaining between them. This CDR3 contains 13 residues.

The rearrangement uses TRBV9 and TRBJ2-3, with 10 bases fitting TRBD2. This CDR3 spans 17 amino acids. The junction had 6 bases not matched to a gene; V was cut back by 2 bases and J by 0 bases. Germline assignment: CDR1 SGDLS and CDR2 YYNGEE. CDR3 in amino acids: CASSVGLAASSTDTQYF. CDR3 nucleotide sequence: TGTGCCAGCAGCGTTGGACTAGCGGCATCTAGCACAGATACGCAGTATTTT.

The chain carries TRBV7-2 and TRBJ2-3, with D possibly being TRBD1 (6 bases). V was trimmed by 0 bases and J by 3 bases, leaving 13 bases between them. Looked up from germline, CDR1 is SGHTA and CDR2 is FQGNSA. The CDR3 has 16 amino acids. CDR3 nucleotides: TGTGCCAGCAGCTTAGCGGGAGTTAGGGGGACAGATACGCAGTATTTT. Its translation is CASSLAGVRGTDTQYF.

This clone was detected once. V is TRBV7-8 and J is TRBJ2-7; 7 nucleotides align to TRBD1. The CDR3 has 14 residues. Looked up from germline, CDR1 is SGHVS and CDR2 is FQNEAQ. Trimming removed 5 bases from V and 6 bases from J; junction bases left unmatched: 10. For the CDR3, the DNA is TGTGCCAGCAGCCGTAGGACAGGTGGTCGCGAGCAGTACTTC. It codes for CASSRRTGGREQYF.

V and J are TRBV6-5 and TRBJ1-1; the D is unclear. This CDR3 has 13 residues. Germline CDR1 is MNHEY and CDR2 is SVGAGI. V gave up 7 bases and J gave up 1 base, with 10 bases separating them. The CDR3 spells CASTTRRNTEAFF. As DNA, the CDR3 is TGTGCCAGCACGACCCGGAGGAACACTGAAGCTTTCTTT.

The chain carries TRBV11-2 and TRBJ2-1; the D gene is possibly TRBD1 (5 bases). Trimming removed 3 bases at V and 9 bases at J, with 18 bases between. CDR3 length: 15 residues. Germline V lookup: CDR1 SGHAT, CDR2 FQNNGV. The DNA for the CDR3 is TGTGCCAGCAGCTTTGCCCGATCAGGGTCGCCTGAGCAGTTCTTC. This codes for CASSFARSGSPEQFF.

In its sample, this clone was seen a few times. The genes are TRBV7-8 and TRBJ1-1; TRBD1 aligns across 9 bases. The V gene end was trimmed by 5 bases and the J gene end by 3 bases; junction bases not matched to a gene: 7. Germline CDR1 reads SGHVS; CDR2 reads FQNEAQ. The CDR3 runs 15 residues. In nucleotides, the CDR3 is TGTGCCAGCAGCAGCGGACAGGGGACTCACACTGAAGCTTTCTTT. It specifies CASSSGQGTHTEAFF.

The genes are TRBV3-1 (or the pseudogene TRBV3-2) and TRBJ2-7; 8 nucleotides agree with TRBD1. The CDR3 is made up of 11 amino acids. Germline CDR1 reads LGHDT; CDR2 reads YNNKEL (reference sequence). V shed 4 bases and J 11 bases; nucleotides not matched to a gene: 4. This CDR3 reads CASSLDRGKYF. The CDR3 region has the DNA TGTGCCAGCAGCCTTGACAGGGGTAAGTACTTC.

V usage is TRBV3-1 (or the pseudogene TRBV3-2) and J usage is TRBJ1-3; 7 nucleotides line up with TRBD1. The CDR3 runs to 15 residues. CDR1 and CDR2 (germline): LGHDT, YNNKEL (reference sequence). J lost 4 bases, V lost 5 bases, and 8 bases had no gene match. The CDR3 nucleotides read TGTGCCAGCAGCGCGCGACAGGGAGTAGGAAACACCATATATTTT. Translating it yields CASSARQGVGNTIYF.

V and J are TRBV29-1 and TRBJ1-1, with 7 bases lining up with TRBD1. Unmatched junction bases numbered 9, after V lost 7 bases and J lost 1 base. This CDR3 contains 14 residues. Germline CDR1 SQVTM, CDR2 ANQGSEA. CDR3 coding DNA: TGCAGCGGGACGACCGGGACAGCGAACACTGAAGCTTTCTTT. Translating gives CSGTTGTANTEAFF.

V usage is TRBV2 and J usage is TRBJ2-1; perhaps TRBD1 as D (5 bases). Per the germline V gene, CDR1 is SNHLY and CDR2 is FYNNEI. V was cut by 2 bases and J by 0 bases, with 5 bases left in between. The CDR3 length is 14 residues. DNA for the CDR3: TGTGCCAGCAGTGAAAGGGGCTCCTACAATGAGCAGTTCTTC. This gives the protein CASSERGSYNEQFF. The entire variable domain, with the rest obtained from reference TRBV2 and TRBJ2-1, is as follows: EPEVTQTPSHQVTQMGQEVILRCVPISNHLYFYWYRQILGQKVEFLVSFYNNEISEKSEIFDDQFSVERPDGSNFTLKIRSTKLEDSAMYFCASSERGSYNEQFFGPGTRLTVL.

This rearrangement joins TRBV2 to TRBJ1-6, with a possible D match to TRBD1 (6 bases). The CDR3 spans 14 residues. The V end lost 6 bases, the J end lost 9 bases, and 15 bases lay between the germline ends. Germline values: CDR1 SNHLY, CDR2 FYNNEI. CDR3 residues: CASRTGKGGSPLHF. Here the CDR3 DNA reads TGTGCCAGCAGAACAGGGAAGGGCGGTTCACCCCTCCACTTT.

The table lists this clone with a few counts. The chain is built from TRBV10-2 and TRBJ2-7; D may be TRBD1 (5 bases). V was trimmed by 5 bases and J by 3 bases, leaving 8 bases between them. The CDR3 length is 12 residues. Germline assignment: CDR1 WSHSY and CDR2 SAAADI. The CDR3 reads CASSPGFYEQYF. The CDR3 DNA reads as TGCGCCAGCAGTCCAGGGTTCTACGAGCAGTACTTC.

The chain recombines TRBV14 with TRBJ1-1; tentative D call: TRBD1 (5 bases). CDR3 length: 14 amino acids. Germline lookup yields CDR1 SGHDN and CDR2 FVKESK. The ends were cut back, 3 bases at V and 5 bases at J, with 13 bases in the middle. CDR3 nucleotides: TGTGCCAGCAGCCATACCCCCAAGGGGACTGAAGCTTTCTTT. This gives the protein CASSHTPKGTEAFF.